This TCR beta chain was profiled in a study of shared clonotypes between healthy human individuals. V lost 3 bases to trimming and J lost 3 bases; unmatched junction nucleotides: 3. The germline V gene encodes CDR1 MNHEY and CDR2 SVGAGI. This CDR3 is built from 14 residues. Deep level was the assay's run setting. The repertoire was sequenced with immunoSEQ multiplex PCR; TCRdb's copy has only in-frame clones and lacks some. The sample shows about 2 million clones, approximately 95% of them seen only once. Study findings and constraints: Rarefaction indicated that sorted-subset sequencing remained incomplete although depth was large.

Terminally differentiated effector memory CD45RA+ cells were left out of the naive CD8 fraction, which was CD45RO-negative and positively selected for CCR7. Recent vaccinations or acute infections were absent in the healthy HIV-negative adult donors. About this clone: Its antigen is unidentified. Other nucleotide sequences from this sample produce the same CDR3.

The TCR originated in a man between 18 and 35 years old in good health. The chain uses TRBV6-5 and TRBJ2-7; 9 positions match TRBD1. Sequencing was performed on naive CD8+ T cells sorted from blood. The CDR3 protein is CASSYSTGGYEQYF. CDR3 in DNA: TGTGCCAGCAGTTATTCGACAGGGGGCTACGAGCAGTACTTC.